A single sample gave rise to the 26 T cell receptor beta chains below, sequenced in a study of T cell responses to AZD1222 COVID-19 vaccine. Using immunoSEQ multiplex PCR, the repertoire was profiled, and TCRdb retains in-frame clones only, with some absent. The table shows about 160,000 clones, with roughly 90% occurring only once. This sample comprised peripheral blood, obtained 28 days after the second AZD1222 dose. Receptors originate from an adult who received the AZD1222 COVID-19 vaccine.

The chain has TRBV6-4 and TRBJ1-1; D ambiguous. Germline V CDR1 and CDR2: MRHNA, SNTAGT. This CDR3 comprises 13 residues. Deletions cut 6 bases from V and 1 base from J, with 9 bases between. The CDR3 loop is CASRAMGNTEAFF. The CDR3 DNA sequence: TGTGCCAGCAGGGCCATGGGGAACACTGAAGCTTTCTTT.

V and J are TRBV29-1 and TRBJ1-1; maybe TRBD1 (6 bases). The CDR3 spans 16 residues. The germline gives CDR1 SQVTM, CDR2 ANQGSEA. For the CDR3, the DNA is TGCAGAGCGGACAGAAGAACAAACCTCATGAACACTGAAGCTTTCTTT. This encodes CRADRRTNLMNTEAFF.

This chain links TRBV11-2 with TRBJ2-7, with TRBD2 matching over 10 bases. The germline V gene encodes CDR1 SGHAT and CDR2 FQNNGV. J was trimmed by 6 bases and V by 5 bases; bases with no gene match: 7. CDR3 length: 14 residues. CDR3 nucleotides: TGTGCCAGCAGCCACGGACTAGCGGAAAGCGAGCAGTACTTC. This encodes CASSHGLAESEQYF.

The chain employs TRBV5-1 and TRBJ2-7; possible D gene TRBD2, 6 bases. The CDR3 totals 14 residues. Germline values: CDR1 SGHRS, CDR2 YFSETQ. V was shortened by 2 bases and J by 0 bases, with 9 bases between the two germline ends. CDR3 bases: TGCGCCAGCAGCTTTGGGGGGAGCTCCTACGAGCAGTACTTC. This encodes CASSFGGSSYEQYF.

This clone was recorded only once. This chain joins TRBV18 and TRBJ1-3; tentative D call: TRBD1 (5 bases). Germline CDR1 is KGHSH and CDR2 is LQKENI. Between the trimmed V and J ends, which lost 3 bases and 4 bases, there was a span of 16 bases. The CDR3 totals 16 residues. The CDR3 nucleotides read TGTGCCAGCTCACCCCTCGTCAGTCAGGGAGGAAACACCATATATTTT. Translating it yields CASSPLVSQGGNTIYF.

The table lists this clone with a few counts. The chain links TRBV6-4 to TRBJ2-3; TRBD2 aligns across 8 bases. The CDR3 sequence is 16 residues long. The V gene's germline CDR1 is MRHNA and CDR2 SNTAGT. V lost 0 bases to trimming and J lost 2 bases; unmatched junction nucleotides: 4. The CDR3 loop reads CASSDSAGGSTDTQYF. The DNA of the CDR3 is TGTGCCAGCAGTGACTCGGCGGGGGGTTCCACAGATACGCAGTATTTT.

The CDR3: CASSFLGVLEAFF. Here the CDR3 DNA reads TGTGCCAGCAGTTTCCTCGGGGTGCTTGAAGCTTTCTTT. The chain links TRBV6-5 to TRBJ1-1; no reliable D call. The V gene lost 4 bases and the J gene lost 7 bases, with 13 bases spanning the gap. The germline V gene has CDR1 MNHEY and CDR2 SVGAGI. CDR3 length: 13 residues.

The genes are TRBV4-2 and TRBJ1-1; D ambiguous. The CDR3 loop spans 16 amino acids. CDR1 and CDR2 from the germline V gene are LGHNA and YNFKEQ. V lost 5 bases, J lost 1 base, and 17 bases lay in between. CDR3 DNA sequence: TGTGCCAGCAGCTTCCAGGTCCGGGCAGGGAACACTGAAGCTTTCTTT. Translating it yields CASSFQVRAGNTEAFF.

J is TRBJ1-1 and V is TRBV3-1 (or the pseudogene TRBV3-2); D is unclear. From germline, CDR1 is LGHDT and CDR2 YNNKEL (reference sequence). V lost 0 bases and J 6 bases, leaving 11 bases between the germline ends. The CDR3 length is 14 residues. The CDR3 here is CASSQEGWAPEAFF. The CDR3 bases are TGTGCCAGCAGCCAAGAAGGATGGGCCCCTGAAGCTTTCTTT.

This clone was seen once. CDR3 protein: CASSQADISGNTIYF. DNA of the CDR3: TGTGCCAGCAGCCAAGCAGACATCTCTGGAAACACCATATATTTT. V is TRBV3-1 (or the pseudogene TRBV3-2) and J is TRBJ1-3; D uncertain. The V gene lost 1 base and the J gene lost 0 bases, with 7 bases spanning the gap. CDR3 length equals 15 residues. From germline, CDR1 is LGHDT and CDR2 YNNKEL (reference sequence).

There are a few counts of this clone. The V call is TRBV3-1 (or the pseudogene TRBV3-2), the J call TRBJ1-1; D perhaps matches TRBD1 (5 bases). Trimming removed 6 bases at V and 5 bases at J, with 16 bases between. This CDR3 region has 14 residues. Germline V gene data show CDR1 as LGHDT and CDR2 as YNNKEL (reference sequence). Written as DNA, the CDR3 is TGTGCCAGCAGTCCAAATTCGGGACGAACTGAAGCTTTCTTT. It yields the protein CASSPNSGRTEAFF.

The rearrangement uses TRBV7-9 and TRBJ2-5; D may be TRBD1 (5 bases). Germline V lookup: CDR1 SEHNR, CDR2 FQNEAQ (reference sequence). The CDR3 is 16 amino acids. V was pared by 5 bases and J by 4 bases, with 20 bases between. The CDR3 DNA is TGTGCCAGCAGCCCACACGAGCAGGGCTGGGGAGAGACCCAGTACTTC. Translation gives CASSPHEQGWGETQYF.

The J gene is TRBJ1-1, the V gene TRBV10-3; D is ambiguous. The germline V gene encodes CDR1 ENHRY and CDR2 SYGVKD. Trimming took 4 bases from V and 6 from J, leaving 12 bases between them. This CDR3 is built from 13 residues. CDR3 loop: CAISAEDGSEAFF. The CDR3 DNA is TGTGCCATCAGTGCGGAGGACGGGTCTGAAGCTTTCTTT.

This clone was counted a single time. This chain connects TRBV6-5 to TRBJ1-5, with no clear D. Trimming removed 0 bases from V and 7 bases from J, with 7 bases in between. Germline V lookup: CDR1 MNHEY, CDR2 SVGAGI. The length of the CDR3 is 13 residues. This CDR3 reads CASSYSEGQPQHF. For the CDR3, the DNA is TGTGCCAGCAGTTACTCAGAGGGACAGCCCCAGCATTTT.

CDR3: CASSSLDRGPGNTIYF. DNA of the CDR3: TGTGCCAGCAGTAGCTTGGACAGGGGGCCGGGAAACACCATATATTTT. The chain has TRBV6-6 and TRBJ1-3; 11 bases are shared with TRBD1. Germline CDR1 reads MNHNY; CDR2 reads SVGAGI (reference sequence). There are 16 residues in the CDR3. J was trimmed by 4 bases and V by 5 bases; bases with no gene match: 7.

This rearrangement joins TRBV21-1 to TRBJ1-3; the D call in the table, TRBD1, was not verified against the DNA. TRBV21-1 is annotated as a pseudogene. This CDR3 has 13 residues. DNA for the CDR3: TGTGCCAGCAGCAATTCCAGGGGTCACACCATATATTTT. Residues: CASSNSRGHTIYF.

This chain joins TRBV5-1 and TRBJ1-6, with 12 bases matching TRBD1. Germline-derived CDR1 and CDR2 are SGHRS and YFSETQ. CDR3 length equals 18 residues. The V segment lost 4 bases and the J segment 10 bases; nucleotides outside the gene matches: 15. In DNA form, the CDR3 reads TGCGCCAGCAGCATCGGGACAGGGGGCGCAGGGGTAATATCACCCCTCCACTTT. This gives the protein CASSIGTGGAGVISPLHF.

This chain joins TRBV9 and TRBJ1-1; tentatively, D is TRBD1 (6 bases). V shed 7 bases and J shed 1 base, with 8 bases lying between them. The CDR3 sequence is 12 residues long. Germline V gene sequence: CDR1 SGDLS, CDR2 YYNGEE. The CDR3 sequence: CASQGTNTEAFF. In nucleotides, the CDR3 is TGTGCCAGCCAGGGGACGAACACTGAAGCTTTCTTT.

J is TRBJ2-7 and V is TRBV5-8, with 7 bases matching TRBD1. CDR1 is SGHTS and CDR2 is YDEGEE in the germline V gene. CDR3 size: 16 residues. The V and J ends lost 4 bases and 2 bases, in that order; junction bases with no gene match: 12. The CDR3 here is CASSRRTGGSTYEQYF. The CDR3 DNA follows: TGTGCCAGCAGCCGAAGGACAGGTGGCTCAACCTACGAGCAGTACTTC.

The chain links TRBV7-8 to TRBJ1-1; possibly TRBD1 for D (5 bases). V was pared by 5 bases and J by 8 bases, with 15 bases between. The CDR3 runs to 13 residues. CDR1 and CDR2 from the germline V gene are SGHVS and FQNEAQ. The CDR3 DNA is TGTGCCAGCAGCCTAGGGAGGGGCGCAGAAGCTTTCTTT. It specifies CASSLGRGAEAFF. Filled out from reference TRBV7-8 and TRBJ1-1, the complete variable domain reads GAGVSQSPRYKVAKRGQDVALRCDPISGHVSLFWYQQALGQGPEFLTYFQNEAQLDKSGLPSDRFFAERPEGSVSTLKIQRTQQEDSAVYLCASSLGRGAEAFFGQGTRLTVV.

The chain links TRBV19 to TRBJ1-5, with 9 bases aligning to TRBD1. The CDR3 consists of 13 residues. V was clipped by 4 bases and J by 6 bases; unmatched bases: 1. Germline V gene data show CDR1 as LNHDA and CDR2 as SQIVND (reference sequence). The CDR3 nucleotides read TGTGCCAGTAGTAAACAGGGGGCTCAGCCCCAGCATTTT. This sequence encodes CASSKQGAQPQHF.

A few counts support this clone. The chain combines TRBV7-2 with TRBJ1-1; tentatively, D is TRBD1 (5 bases). Germline CDR1 reads SGHTA; CDR2 reads FQGNSA. This CDR3 comprises 11 residues. V shed 5 bases and J shed 11 bases, with 12 bases lying between them. The CDR3 loop reads CASSVRKGAFF. For the CDR3, the DNA is TGTGCCAGCAGCGTCAGGAAGGGGGCTTTCTTT.

The rearrangement joins TRBV6-2 or TRBV6-3 to TRBJ1-1; D not certain. CDR3 length equals 12 residues. CDR1 is MNHEY, CDR2 SVGEGT, per germline. V was cut by 5 bases and J by 6 bases, with 10 bases left in between. CDR3 sequence (DNA): TGTGCCAGCAGTGGTCCGGGCTCTGAAGCTTTCTTT. Its protein is CASSGPGSEAFF.

The rearrangement links TRBV10-3 to TRBJ1-5; no clear D gene. The CDR3 contains 13 residues. CDR1 and CDR2 (germline): ENHRY, SYGVKD. V lost 2 bases and J 6 bases, leaving 8 bases between the germline ends. CDR3 in DNA: TGTGCCATCAGTGAGGCCGGGCCTCAGCCCCAGCATTTT. Protein product: CAISEAGPQPQHF.

V gene TRBV5-8 combines with J gene TRBJ1-1; 11 bases match TRBD1. With 3 bases clipped from V and 11 bases from J, the junction kept 12 bases outside the gene matches. The CDR3 has 15 residues. Germline V gene lookup returns CDR1 SGHTS and CDR2 YDEGEE. This chain's CDR3 is CASSSRTGGRRTAFF. CDR3 in DNA: TGTGCCAGCAGCTCGAGGACAGGGGGCAGGAGAACGGCTTTCTTT.

V and J are TRBV12-5 and TRBJ1-5; possible D gene TRBD1, 5 bases. The V end lost 5 bases, the J end lost 4 bases, and 9 bases lay between the germline ends. Germline CDR1 is LGHNT and CDR2 is FRNRAP. CDR3 size: 13 residues. The DNA of the CDR3 is TGTGCTAGTGGTCGGGACGGGAATCAGCCCCAGCATTTT. This gives the protein CASGRDGNQPQHF.